These 8 T cell receptor beta chains came from one sample sequenced in a study of technical replicates of blood from four donors. Sequencing was performed with immunoSEQ multiplex PCR; in TCRdb, only in-frame clones are kept and a portion is missing. Of more than 75,000 clones in the sample, 80% to 90% are singletons; the top ten hold roughly 4.4%. The material sequenced was PBMCs. Source of these receptors: a human donor in good health. Some clones in this sample may be carry-over from other donors' samples.

The genes are TRBV7-9 and TRBJ2-7; 7 nucleotides align to TRBD2. The germline V gene has CDR1 SEHNR and CDR2 FQNEAQ (reference sequence). The trim removed 8 bases at V and 1 base at J, leaving 14 bases unmatched. This CDR3 is 16 amino acids long. This chain's CDR3 is CASQRAQRGLSYEQYF. The DNA for the CDR3 is TGTGCCAGCCAACGGGCCCAGCGGGGTCTGTCCTACGAGCAGTACTTC. Looking up the rest from reference TRBV7-9 and TRBJ2-7 gives the full variable domain: DTGVSQNPRHKITKRGQNVTFRCDPISEHNRLYWYRQTLGQGPEFLTYFQNEAQLEKSRLLSDRFSAERPKGSFSTLEIQRTEQGDSAMYLCASQRAQRGLSYEQYFGPGTRLTVT.

The rearrangement links TRBV11-2 to TRBJ1-1; D remains ambiguous. The germline gives CDR1 SGHAT, CDR2 FQNNGV. The CDR3 covers 13 residues. Trimming pared 3 bases from V and 4 bases from J, leaving 9 bases between. CDR3 amino acids: CASSLTRGTEAFF. The CDR3 DNA reads TGTGCCAGCAGCTTGACACGGGGCACTGAAGCTTTCTTT.

CDR3 region: CATQPGTEANQPQHF. The CDR3 nucleotides read TGCGCCACCCAACCAGGGACAGAAGCAAATCAGCCCCAGCATTTT. The rearrangement joins TRBV23-1 to TRBJ1-5, with 7 bases fitting TRBD1. TRBV23-1 qualifies as an ORF whose function is uncertain. The CDR3 is 15 amino acids. V lost 10 bases, J lost 4 bases, and 13 bases stayed unmatched.

This clone was seen only once. The chain employs TRBV7-8 and TRBJ1-3; D is uncertain. Germline values: CDR1 SGHVS, CDR2 FQNEAQ. CDR3 length equals 14 residues. Trimming shortened V by 5 bases and J by 0 bases, and 8 bases separated the two germline ends. CDR3: CASSLTGSGNTIYF. The CDR3 DNA sequence: TGTGCCAGCAGCCTGACGGGCTCTGGAAACACCATATATTTT. Supplemented by reference TRBV7-8 and TRBJ1-3, the full variable domain reads GAGVSQSPRYKVAKRGQDVALRCDPISGHVSLFWYQQALGQGPEFLTYFQNEAQLDKSGLPSDRFFAERPEGSVSTLKIQRTQQEDSAVYLCASSLTGSGNTIYFGEGSWLTVV.

The chain combines TRBV7-2 with TRBJ2-1; the D gene is possibly TRBD2 (6 bases). Germline assignment: CDR1 SGHTA and CDR2 FQGNSA. This CDR3 spans 14 amino acids. Trimming left V 1 base short and J 4 bases short, with 8 bases between. This CDR3 is CASSLGGLYNEQFF. The CDR3 DNA follows: TGTGCCAGCAGCTTAGGGGGACTTTACAATGAGCAGTTCTTC.

The V call is TRBV7-2, the J call TRBJ2-7; 11 bases align to TRBD1. Losses at the gene ends were 3 bases for V and 3 bases for J; bases not matched to a gene: 4. Germline values: CDR1 SGHTA, CDR2 FQGNSA. The CDR3 length is 15 residues. CDR3 nucleotide sequence: TGTGCCAGCAGCTTTTCCGGGACAGGGGGCTACGAGCAGTACTTC. Its protein is CASSFSGTGGYEQYF.

The sample holds one count of this clone. The chain joins TRBV7-8 to TRBJ1-1, with D uncertain. This CDR3 is built from 15 residues. Trimming took off 0 bases at V and 0 bases at J, with 8 bases between the two ends. Germline V CDR1 and CDR2: SGHVS, FQNEAQ. The CDR3 bases are TGTGCCAGCAGCTTAGCGCCGGGGTTGAACACTGAAGCTTTCTTT. This translates into CASSLAPGLNTEAFF.

The rearrangement links TRBV20-1 to TRBJ1-1, with no clear D. The length of the CDR3 is 8 residues. CDR1 is DFQATT and CDR2 is SNEGSKA in the germline V gene (reference sequence). CDR3 residues: CASTGGFF. Written as DNA, the CDR3 is TGCGCCTCTACGGGAGGTTTCTTT.